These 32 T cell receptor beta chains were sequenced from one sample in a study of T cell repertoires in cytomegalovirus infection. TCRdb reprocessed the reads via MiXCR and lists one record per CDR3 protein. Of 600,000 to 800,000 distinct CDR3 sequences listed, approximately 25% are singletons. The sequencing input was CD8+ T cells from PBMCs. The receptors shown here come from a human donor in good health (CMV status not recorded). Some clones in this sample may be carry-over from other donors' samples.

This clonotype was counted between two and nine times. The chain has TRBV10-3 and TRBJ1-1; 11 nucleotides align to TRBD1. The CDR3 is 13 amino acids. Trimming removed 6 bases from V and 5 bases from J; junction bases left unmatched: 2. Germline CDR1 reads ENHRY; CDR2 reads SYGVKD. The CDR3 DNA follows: TGTGCCATCAGGGACAGGGGGCGAACTGAAGCTTTCTTT. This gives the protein CAIRDRGRTEAFF.

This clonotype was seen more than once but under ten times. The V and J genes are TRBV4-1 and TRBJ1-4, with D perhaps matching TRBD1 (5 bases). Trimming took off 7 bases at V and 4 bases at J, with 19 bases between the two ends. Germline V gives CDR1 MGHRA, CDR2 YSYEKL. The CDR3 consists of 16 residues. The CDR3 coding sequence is TGCGCCAGCAAGGTGGGGCCCGGGACCTATAATGAAAAACTGTTTTTT. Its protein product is CASKVGPGTYNEKLFF.

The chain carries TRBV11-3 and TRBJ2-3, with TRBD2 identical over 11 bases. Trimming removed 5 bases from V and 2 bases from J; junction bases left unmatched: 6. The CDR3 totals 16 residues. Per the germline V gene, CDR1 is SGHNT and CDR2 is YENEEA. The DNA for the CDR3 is TGTGCCAGCAGCCCATCGACTAGCGGGGCCACAGATACGCAGTATTTT. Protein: CASSPSTSGATDTQYF.

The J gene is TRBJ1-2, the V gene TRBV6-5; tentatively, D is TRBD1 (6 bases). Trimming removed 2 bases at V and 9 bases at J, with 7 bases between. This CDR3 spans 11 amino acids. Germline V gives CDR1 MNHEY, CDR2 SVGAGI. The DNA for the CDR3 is TGTGCCAGCAGTTACCGGGACAGCTACACCTTC. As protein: CASSYRDSYTF.

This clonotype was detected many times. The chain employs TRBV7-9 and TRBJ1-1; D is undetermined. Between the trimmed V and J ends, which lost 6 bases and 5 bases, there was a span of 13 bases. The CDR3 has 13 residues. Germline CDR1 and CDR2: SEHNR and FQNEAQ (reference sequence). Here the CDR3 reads CASSYVVGTEAFF. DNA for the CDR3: TGTGCCAGCAGTTACGTCGTCGGGACTGAAGCTTTCTTT. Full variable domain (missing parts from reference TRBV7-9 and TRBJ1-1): DTGVSQNPRHKITKRGQNVTFRCDPISEHNRLYWYRQTLGQGPEFLTYFQNEAQLEKSRLLSDRFSAERPKGSFSTLEIQRTEQGDSAMYLCASSYVVGTEAFFGQGTRLTVV.

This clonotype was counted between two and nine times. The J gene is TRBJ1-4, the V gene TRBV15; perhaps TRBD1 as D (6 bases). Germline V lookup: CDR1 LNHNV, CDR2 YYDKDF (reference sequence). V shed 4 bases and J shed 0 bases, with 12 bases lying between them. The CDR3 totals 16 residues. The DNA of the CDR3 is TGTGCCACCAGCACTGACAGGTTTGCAACTAATGAAAAACTGTTTTTT. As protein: CATSTDRFATNEKLFF.

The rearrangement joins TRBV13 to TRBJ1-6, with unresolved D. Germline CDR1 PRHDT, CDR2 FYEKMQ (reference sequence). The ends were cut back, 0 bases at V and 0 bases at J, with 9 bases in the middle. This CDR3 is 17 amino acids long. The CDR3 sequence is CASSLGGSSSYNSPLHF. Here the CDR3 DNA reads TGTGCCAGCAGCTTAGGCGGATCGAGCTCCTATAATTCACCCCTCCACTTT.

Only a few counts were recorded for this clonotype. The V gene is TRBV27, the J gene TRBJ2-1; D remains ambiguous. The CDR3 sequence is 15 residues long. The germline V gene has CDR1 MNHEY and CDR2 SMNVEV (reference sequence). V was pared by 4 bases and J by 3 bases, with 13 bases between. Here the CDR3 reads CASSSTFPYYNEQFF. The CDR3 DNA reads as TGTGCCAGCAGTTCTACCTTCCCCTACTACAATGAGCAGTTCTTC.

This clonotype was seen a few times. CDR3 loop: CASRHADRGVGTDTQYF. For the CDR3, the DNA is TGTGCCAGCAGGCACGCCGACAGGGGAGTTGGTACAGATACGCAGTATTTT. This chain joins TRBV2 and TRBJ2-3, with 8 bases lining up with TRBD1. Germline-derived CDR1 and CDR2 are SNHLY and FYNNEI. The trim removed 6 bases at V and 3 bases at J, leaving 14 bases unmatched. This CDR3 is built from 17 residues.

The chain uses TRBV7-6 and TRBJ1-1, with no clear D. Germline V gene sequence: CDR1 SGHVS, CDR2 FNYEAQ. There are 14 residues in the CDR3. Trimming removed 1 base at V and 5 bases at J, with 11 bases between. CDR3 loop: CASSLEEGTTEAFF. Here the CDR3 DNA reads TGTGCCAGCAGCTTAGAGGAGGGTACGACTGAAGCTTTCTTT.

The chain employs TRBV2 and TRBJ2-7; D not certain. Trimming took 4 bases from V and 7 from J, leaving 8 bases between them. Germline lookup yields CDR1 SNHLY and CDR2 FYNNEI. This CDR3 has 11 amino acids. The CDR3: CASSGFREQYF. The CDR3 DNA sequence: TGTGCCAGCAGTGGGTTTCGGGAGCAGTACTTC.

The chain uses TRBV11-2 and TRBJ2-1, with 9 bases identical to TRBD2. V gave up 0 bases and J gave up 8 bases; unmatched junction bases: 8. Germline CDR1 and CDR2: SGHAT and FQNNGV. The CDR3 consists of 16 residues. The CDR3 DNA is TGTGCCAGCAGCTTAGAAGGGCGGGGGGGCCTGGATGAGCAGTTCTTC. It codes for CASSLEGRGGLDEQFF.

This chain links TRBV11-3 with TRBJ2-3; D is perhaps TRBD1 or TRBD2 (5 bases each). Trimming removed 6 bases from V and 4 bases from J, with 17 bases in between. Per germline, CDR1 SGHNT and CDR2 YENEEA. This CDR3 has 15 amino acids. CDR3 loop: CASRSPGTFPDTQYF. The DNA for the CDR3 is TGTGCCAGCAGATCCCCCGGGACCTTCCCAGATACGCAGTATTTT.

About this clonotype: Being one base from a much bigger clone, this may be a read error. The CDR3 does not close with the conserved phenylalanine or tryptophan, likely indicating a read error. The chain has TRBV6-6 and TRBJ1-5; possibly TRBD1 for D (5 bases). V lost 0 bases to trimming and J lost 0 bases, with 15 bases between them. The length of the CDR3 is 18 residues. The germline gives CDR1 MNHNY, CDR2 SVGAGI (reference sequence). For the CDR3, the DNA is TGTGCCAGCAGTTACTCGAGAGGGGCCTCCCATAGCAATCAGCCCCAGCATTCT. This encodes CASSYSRGASHSNQPQHS.

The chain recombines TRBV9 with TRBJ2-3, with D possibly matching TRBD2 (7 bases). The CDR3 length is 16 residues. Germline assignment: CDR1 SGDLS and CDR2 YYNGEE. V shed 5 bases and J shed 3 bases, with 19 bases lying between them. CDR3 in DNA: TGTGCCAGCAGGTCCAATTCTGAGGGGGGGACAGATACGCAGTATTTT. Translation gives CASRSNSEGGTDTQYF.

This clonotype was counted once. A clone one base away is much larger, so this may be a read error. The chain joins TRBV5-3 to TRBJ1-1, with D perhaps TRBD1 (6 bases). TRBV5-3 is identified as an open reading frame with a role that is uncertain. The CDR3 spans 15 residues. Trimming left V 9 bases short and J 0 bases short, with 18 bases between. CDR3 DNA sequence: TGTGCCAACAGCTTCTACAGGGCCTTGAACACTGAAGCTTTCTTT. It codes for CANSFYRALNTEAFF.

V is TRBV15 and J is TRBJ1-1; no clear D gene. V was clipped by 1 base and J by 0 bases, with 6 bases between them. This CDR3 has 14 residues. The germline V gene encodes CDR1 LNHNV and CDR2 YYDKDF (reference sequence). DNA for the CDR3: TGTGCCACCAGCAGAGTAAAGGTGAACACTGAAGCTTTCTTT. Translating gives CATSRVKVNTEAFF.

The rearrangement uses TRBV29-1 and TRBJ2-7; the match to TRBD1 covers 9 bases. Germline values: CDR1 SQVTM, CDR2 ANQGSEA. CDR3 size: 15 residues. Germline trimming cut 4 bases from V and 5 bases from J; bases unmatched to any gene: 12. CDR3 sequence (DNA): TGCAGCGTTGGACCGGGGACAGGGATCTACGACGAGCAGTACGTC. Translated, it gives CSVGPGTGIYDEQYV.

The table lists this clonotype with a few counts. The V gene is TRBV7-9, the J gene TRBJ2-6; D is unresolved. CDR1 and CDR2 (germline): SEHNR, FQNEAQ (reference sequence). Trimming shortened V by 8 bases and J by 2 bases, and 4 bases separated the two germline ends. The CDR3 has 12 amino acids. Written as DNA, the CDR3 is TGTGCCAGCGCTCCTGGGGCCAACGTCCTGACTTTC. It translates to CASAPGANVLTF.

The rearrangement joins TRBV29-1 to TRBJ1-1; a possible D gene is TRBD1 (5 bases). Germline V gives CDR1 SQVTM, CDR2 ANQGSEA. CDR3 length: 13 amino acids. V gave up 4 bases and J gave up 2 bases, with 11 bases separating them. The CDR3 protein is CSVAPGYNTEAFF. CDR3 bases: TGCAGCGTTGCACCAGGGTACAACACTGAAGCTTTCTTT.

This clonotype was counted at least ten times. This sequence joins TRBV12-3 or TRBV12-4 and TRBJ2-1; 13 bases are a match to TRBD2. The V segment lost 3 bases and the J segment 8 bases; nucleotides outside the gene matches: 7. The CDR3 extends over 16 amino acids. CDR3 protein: CASSLEAGLAGYEQFF. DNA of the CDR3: TGTGCCAGCAGTTTGGAAGCGGGACTAGCGGGGTATGAGCAGTTCTTC.

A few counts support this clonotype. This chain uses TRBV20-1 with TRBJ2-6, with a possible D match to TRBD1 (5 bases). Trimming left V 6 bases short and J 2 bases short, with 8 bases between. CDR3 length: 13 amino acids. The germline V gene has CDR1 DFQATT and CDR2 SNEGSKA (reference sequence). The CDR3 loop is CSARDPGANVLTF. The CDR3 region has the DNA TGCAGTGCCAGGGATCCTGGGGCCAACGTCCTGACTTTC.

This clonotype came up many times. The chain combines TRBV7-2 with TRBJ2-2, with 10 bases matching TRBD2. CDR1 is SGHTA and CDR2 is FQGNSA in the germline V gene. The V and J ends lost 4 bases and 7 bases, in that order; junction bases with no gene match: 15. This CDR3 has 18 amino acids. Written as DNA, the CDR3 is TGTGCCAGCAGCTCCCCAAGTAGCGGGGGGACGTTAGGCGGGGAGCTGTTTTTT. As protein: CASSSPSSGGTLGGELFF. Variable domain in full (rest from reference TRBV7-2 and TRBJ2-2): GAGVSQSPSNKVTEKGKDVELRCDPISGHTALYWYRQSLGQGLEFLIYFQGNSAPDKSGLPSDRFSAERTGGSVSTLTIQRTQQEDSAVYLCASSSPSSGGTLGGELFFGEGSRLTVL.

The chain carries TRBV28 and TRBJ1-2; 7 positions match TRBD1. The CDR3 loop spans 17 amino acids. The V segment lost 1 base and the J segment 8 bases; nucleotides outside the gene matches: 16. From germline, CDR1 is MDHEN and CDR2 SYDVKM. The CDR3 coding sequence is TGTGCCAGCAGTTTATTGGATAGTAGGGGGCGGACGGAAGGCTACACCTTC. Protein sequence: CASSLLDSRGRTEGYTF.

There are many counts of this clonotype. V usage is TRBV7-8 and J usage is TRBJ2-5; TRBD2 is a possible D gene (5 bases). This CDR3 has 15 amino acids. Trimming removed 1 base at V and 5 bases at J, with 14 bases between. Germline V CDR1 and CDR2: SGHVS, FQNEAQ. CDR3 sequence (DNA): TGTGCCAGCAGCTTAGATGGACTCAGAGGCGAGACCCAGTACTTC. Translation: CASSLDGLRGETQYF.

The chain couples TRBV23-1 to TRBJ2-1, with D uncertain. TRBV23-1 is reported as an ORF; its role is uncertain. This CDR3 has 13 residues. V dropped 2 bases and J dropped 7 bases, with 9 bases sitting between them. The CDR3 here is CASSQPRPNEQFF. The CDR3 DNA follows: TGCGCCAGCAGTCAACCAAGACCTAATGAGCAGTTCTTC.

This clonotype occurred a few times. DNA for the CDR3: TGTGCCATCAGTGGGCGGGACAGGAGGGGAGAGACCCAGTACTTC. Amino acid sequence: CAISGRDRRGETQYF. This sequence joins TRBV10-3 and TRBJ2-5, with TRBD1 matching 8 bases. Germline trimming cut 4 bases from V and 4 bases from J; bases unmatched to any gene: 8. The CDR3 consists of 15 residues. Germline V gene lookup returns CDR1 ENHRY and CDR2 SYGVKD.

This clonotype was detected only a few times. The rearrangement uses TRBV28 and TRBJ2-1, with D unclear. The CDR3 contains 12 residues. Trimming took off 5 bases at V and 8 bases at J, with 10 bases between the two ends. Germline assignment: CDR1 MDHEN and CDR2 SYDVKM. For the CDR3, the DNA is TGTGCCAGCAGTCCGACTTGGGATGAGCAGTTCTTC. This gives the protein CASSPTWDEQFF.

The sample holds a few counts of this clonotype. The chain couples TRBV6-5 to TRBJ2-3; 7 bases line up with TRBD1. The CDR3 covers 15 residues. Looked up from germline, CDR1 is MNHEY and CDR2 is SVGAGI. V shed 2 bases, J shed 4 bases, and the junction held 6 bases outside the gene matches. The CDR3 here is CASSYMTGLADTQYF. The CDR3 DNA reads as TGTGCCAGCAGTTACATGACAGGGTTGGCAGATACGCAGTATTTT.

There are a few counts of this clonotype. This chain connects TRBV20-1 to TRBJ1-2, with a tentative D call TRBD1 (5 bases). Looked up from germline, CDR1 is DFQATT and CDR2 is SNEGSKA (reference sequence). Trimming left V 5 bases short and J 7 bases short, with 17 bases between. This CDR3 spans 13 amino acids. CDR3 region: CSAPSGVVGGYTF. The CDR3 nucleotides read TGCAGTGCTCCCTCGGGGGTAGTAGGTGGCTACACCTTC.

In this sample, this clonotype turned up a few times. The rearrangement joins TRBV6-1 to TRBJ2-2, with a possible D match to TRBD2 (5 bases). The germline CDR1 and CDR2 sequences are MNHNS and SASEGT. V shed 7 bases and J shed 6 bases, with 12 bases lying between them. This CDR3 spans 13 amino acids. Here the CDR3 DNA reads TGTGCCAGCAACCCGACCGGGGCCGGGGAGCTGTTTTTT. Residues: CASNPTGAGELFF.

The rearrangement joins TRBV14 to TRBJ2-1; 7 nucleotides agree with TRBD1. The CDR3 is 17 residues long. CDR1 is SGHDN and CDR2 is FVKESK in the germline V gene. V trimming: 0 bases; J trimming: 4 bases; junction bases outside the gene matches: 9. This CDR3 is CASSQEKGTAYYNEQFF. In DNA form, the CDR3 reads TGTGCCAGCAGCCAAGAAAAAGGGACAGCTTATTACAATGAGCAGTTCTTC.